Listed here are 15 T cell receptor beta chains from one sample, sequenced in a study of T-cell memory formation after mild COVID-19. TCRdb reprocessed the 5' RACE reads with MiXCR, giving one entry per CDR3 protein. The profile shows about 140,000 distinct CDR3 sequences, more than 13% of them singletons. The specimen was PBMCs or a T cell subset sorted from them (not recorded which). These receptors were obtained from an adult woman who had mild COVID-19 (a few samples of this study predate the infection). Cell type and time point are not known.

The chain employs TRBV7-9 and TRBJ2-7; 11 nucleotides line up with TRBD2. The CDR3 length is 17 residues. V lost 6 bases to trimming and J lost 1 base; unmatched junction nucleotides: 11. Germline CDR1 and CDR2: SEHNR and FQNEAQ (reference sequence). DNA of the CDR3: TGTGCCAGCAGTTCCCCCAGCACTAGCGGGAGTTCCTACGAGCAGTACTTC. Residues: CASSSPSTSGSSYEQYF.

The chain combines TRBV11-2 with TRBJ2-1, with D possibly matching TRBD2 (6 bases). Trimming took off 3 bases at V and 2 bases at J, with 14 bases between the two ends. Per the germline V gene, CDR1 is SGHAT and CDR2 is FQNNGV. This CDR3 is 16 amino acids long. The CDR3 loop reads CASSLSTSFTYNEQFF. CDR3 DNA: TGTGCCAGCAGCTTGTCGACTAGTTTCACCTACAATGAGCAGTTCTTC.

This clonotype has more than one count but fewer than ten. The chain recombines TRBV7-9 with TRBJ1-2; unclear D gene. The V and J ends lost 1 base and 4 bases respectively, with 10 bases between them. The CDR3 is 14 residues long. In germline, CDR1 is SEHNR, CDR2 FQNEAQ (reference sequence). CDR3 sequence (DNA): TGTGCCAGCAGCTTAGTTCCCACCACCTATGGCTACACCTTC. Translation: CASSLVPTTYGYTF.

The genes are TRBV12-5 and TRBJ1-1; 8 bases are shared with TRBD1. The CDR3 has 18 amino acids. CDR1 and CDR2 from the germline V gene are LGHNT and FRNRAP. With 4 bases clipped from V and 0 bases from J, the junction kept 13 bases outside the gene matches. CDR3 amino acids: CASGSLGQELALNTEAFF. The CDR3 DNA is TGTGCTAGTGGTTCCCTGGGACAGGAACTAGCCCTGAACACTGAAGCTTTCTTT.

The table lists this clonotype with a few counts. The chain uses TRBV19 and TRBJ2-1, with no clear D. The CDR3 has 13 amino acids. Germline CDR1 and CDR2: LNHDA and SQIVND (reference sequence). Between the trimmed V and J ends, which lost 6 bases and 5 bases, there was a span of 11 bases. CDR3 nucleotides: TGTGCCAGTAGAAAGGGTCAGGACAATGAGCAGTTCTTC. Translation: CASRKGQDNEQFF.

This clonotype was found once. V gene TRBV29-1 combines with J gene TRBJ2-7; no clear D gene. Deletions cut 6 bases from V and 0 bases from J, with 12 bases between. Germline V gene sequence: CDR1 SQVTM, CDR2 ANQGSEA. The CDR3 is 13 residues long. The CDR3 bases are TGCAGCGTAGCGACTGACCTCTCCTACGAGCAGTACTTC. Its translation: CSVATDLSYEQYF.

For the CDR3, the DNA is TGTGCCAGCAGCTTAGTAGGGGGCGCGAACACCGGGGAGCTGTTTTTT. Its protein product is CASSLVGGANTGELFF. The rearrangement uses TRBV7-2 and TRBJ2-2, with 7 positions matching TRBD1. Germline assignment: CDR1 SGHTA and CDR2 FQGNSA. There are 16 residues in the CDR3. After removal of 1 base from V and 0 bases from J, the junction contained 2 bases not matched to a gene.

The table lists this clonotype with many counts. The genes are TRBV4-3 and TRBJ2-7; maybe TRBD2 (6 bases). Germline CDR1 is LGHNA and CDR2 is YSLEER. V was cut by 2 bases and J by 2 bases, with 16 bases left in between. This CDR3 region has 16 residues. CDR3 region: CASSQFLSGPTYEQYF. The CDR3 DNA sequence: TGCGCCAGCAGCCAATTCCTCAGCGGGCCGACCTACGAGCAGTACTTC.

The chain employs TRBV20-1 and TRBJ2-1; 11 nucleotides agree with TRBD2. CDR3 length equals 14 residues. Germline-derived CDR1 and CDR2 are DFQATT and SNEGSKA (reference sequence). V was pared by 5 bases and J by 6 bases, with 6 bases of the junction left unmatched. The CDR3 coding sequence is TGCAGTGCTTTCCTAGCGGGGGGCCTCAATGAGCAGTTCTTC. Translating gives CSAFLAGGLNEQFF.

The chain joins TRBV27 to TRBJ2-7, with unresolved D. The CDR3 is 16 amino acids. Germline V lookup: CDR1 MNHEY, CDR2 SMNVEV (reference sequence). Between the trimmed V and J ends, which lost 4 bases and 3 bases, there was a span of 19 bases. The CDR3 sequence: CASSSIGRNLDYEQYF. The DNA for the CDR3 is TGTGCCAGCAGTTCCATCGGCCGCAATCTAGACTACGAGCAGTACTTC.

This clonotype was counted a few times. For the CDR3, the DNA is TGTGCCAGCAGTGACGGGAACACAGATACGCAGTATTTT. Translated: CASSDGNTDTQYF. J is TRBJ2-3 and V is TRBV6-4; D remains unclear. CDR3 length: 13 amino acids. The germline V gene has CDR1 MRHNA and CDR2 SNTAGT. Between the trimmed V and J ends, which lost 2 bases and 2 bases, there was a span of 5 bases.

This clonotype was seen a handful of times. CDR3 DNA sequence: TGTGCCACCAGCAGAGTAGGGTCAGGGTATGAAAAACTGTTTTTT. It codes for CATSRVGSGYEKLFF. The rearrangement joins TRBV15 to TRBJ1-4, with D possibly matching TRBD1 (5 bases). Per the germline V gene, CDR1 is LNHNV and CDR2 is YYDKDF (reference sequence). Trimming left V 1 base short and J 6 bases short, with 12 bases between. The CDR3 has 15 residues.

This clonotype was seen ten or more times. The chain employs TRBV3-1 and TRBJ2-7; 8 bases are shared with TRBD1. Trimming at V came to 4 bases and at J to 2 bases, leaving 7 bases not matched to a gene. CDR3 size: 15 residues. CDR1 is LGHDT and CDR2 is YNNKEL in the germline V gene (reference sequence). This chain's CDR3 is CASSPGTGRPYEQYF. The CDR3 region has the DNA TGTGCCAGCAGCCCCGGGACAGGTCGTCCCTACGAGCAGTACTTC.

This clonotype was counted many times. This chain joins TRBV5-1 and TRBJ2-1; D is perhaps TRBD1 (6 bases). The CDR3 has 13 amino acids. Trimming removed 4 bases at V and 9 bases at J, with 14 bases between. Germline CDR1 is SGHRS and CDR2 is YFSETQ. The CDR3 sequence: CASSDRTAIEQFF. The CDR3 bases are TGCGCCAGCAGCGACCGGACAGCTATTGAGCAGTTCTTC.

This clonotype was recorded a few times. A junction boundary mismatches the germline segment, possibly from a read error. The chain's CDR3 is CASSYLRQGETQYF. DNA of the CDR3: TGTGCCAGCAGCTACTTGCGACAGGGAGAGACCCAGTACTTC. The chain carries TRBV6-5 and TRBJ2-5; 7 positions agree with TRBD1. The germline CDR1 and CDR2 sequences are MNHEY and SVGAGI. The CDR3 loop spans 14 amino acids.